This TCR beta chain was captured in a study of CD8+CD57+ T cells in acquired aplastic anemia. Both TCR beta VDJ combination and CDR3 sequence profiling were carried out. Genomic DNA was the template for this profiling. TCRdb re-called the reads with MiXCR, one entry per CDR3 protein. Here the sample spans 200,000 to 250,000 distinct CDR3 sequences, 30% to 35% being singletons. The sequencing sample was made of sorted CD4+, CD8+, or CD8+CD57+ T cells (not recorded which) from PBMCs. This clonotype originated in a human donor in good health, serving as a control.

The CDR3 DNA sequence: TGTGCCACCAGCAACGGACTAGCCGAGCAGTTCTTC. Its protein is CATSNGLAEQFF. The rearrangement joins TRBV15 to TRBJ2-1; TRBD2 matches 8 bases. The CDR3 extends over 12 amino acids. Germline loops: CDR1 LNHNV, CDR2 YYDKDF (reference sequence). V trimming: 4 bases; J trimming: 10 bases; junction bases outside the gene matches: 3.